These 24 T cell receptor beta chains share one sample of origin, sequenced in a study of Ad26.COV2.S vaccination and SARS-CoV-2 variants. The table came from immunoSEQ multiplex PCR; TCRdb's copy has only in-frame clones and leaves some out. This sample yields 300,000 to 500,000 clones, of which 80% to 90% are seen a single time; 3% to 4.5% belongs to the top ten. Treatment of the sample: roughly 18 received Ad26.COV2.S at low or high dose, single or two shots; roughly five received placebo; per-sample allocation not given. Samples were taken on day 63 after the first vaccine or placebo injection. Sample: peripheral blood, taken in a trial of Ad26.COV2.S vaccine versus placebo. These receptors were obtained from a person aged 18-60 years who received the Ad26.COV2.S COVID-19 vaccine or a placebo.

The CDR3 loop reads CASSYYLGYTF. The CDR3 DNA follows: TGTGCCAGCAGCTACTACCTCGGCTACACCTTC. The chain links TRBV7-2 to TRBJ1-2; D is undetermined. CDR3 length: 11 residues. Germline-derived CDR1 and CDR2 are SGHTA and FQGNSA. V gave up 4 bases and J gave up 8 bases, with 8 bases separating them.

The CDR3 reads CASNEGMNTEAFF. DNA for the CDR3: TGTGCCAGCAACGAAGGGATGAACACTGAAGCTTTCTTT. V is TRBV5-4 and J is TRBJ1-1; D remains unclear. Germline lookup yields CDR1 SGHNT and CDR2 YYREEE (reference sequence). Trimming pared 6 bases from V and 0 bases from J, leaving 9 bases between. The CDR3 is made up of 13 amino acids.

This chain connects TRBV6-5 to TRBJ1-4; D is unresolved. The CDR3 has 15 residues. The V gene lost 6 bases and the J gene lost 3 bases, with 14 bases spanning the gap. Germline V lookup: CDR1 MNHEY, CDR2 SVGAGI. The CDR3 loop is CASSADGRSNEKLFF. Here the CDR3 DNA reads TGTGCCAGCAGCGCTGACGGACGGTCTAATGAAAAACTGTTTTTT.

This chain connects TRBV6-5 to TRBJ1-4; TRBD1 aligns across 9 bases. Germline CDR1 and CDR2: MNHEY and SVGAGI. CDR3 length: 13 amino acids. The V segment lost 7 bases and the J segment 6 bases; nucleotides outside the gene matches: 3. The CDR3 loop reads CASNRDRDEKLFF. CDR3 nucleotide sequence: TGTGCCAGCAACCGGGACAGGGATGAAAAACTGTTTTTT.

The chain couples TRBV6-2 or TRBV6-3 to TRBJ2-3, with 9 bases matching TRBD2. Germline V lookup: CDR1 MNHEY, CDR2 SVGEGT. The trim removed 6 bases at V and 2 bases at J, leaving 6 bases unmatched. The CDR3 is made up of 15 amino acids. CDR3: CASSPSGGNTDTQYF. In DNA, the CDR3 is TGTGCCAGCAGCCCCAGCGGGGGGAACACAGATACGCAGTATTTT.

The chain joins TRBV5-6 to TRBJ2-7; D could derive from TRBD1 or TRBD2 (5 bases each). CDR1 is SGHDT and CDR2 is YYEEEE in the germline V gene. The V end lost 1 base, the J end lost 9 bases, and 14 bases lay between the germline ends. The CDR3 length is 13 residues. CDR3 loop: CASSLTASGGQYF. The CDR3 nucleotides are TGTGCCAGCAGCTTGACCGCGAGTGGGGGGCAGTACTTC.

This clone has a single count. This chain uses TRBV5-4 with TRBJ2-1; D uncertain. The V gene's germline CDR1 is SGHNT and CDR2 YYREEE (reference sequence). Trimming pared 1 base from V and 8 bases from J, leaving 4 bases between. This CDR3 comprises 11 residues. DNA for the CDR3: TGTGCCAGCAGCTTGAACGATGAGCAGTTCTTC. Its protein is CASSLNDEQFF.

This clone was counted once. The V gene is TRBV6-5, the J gene TRBJ2-7; TRBD1 matches 7 bases. The length of the CDR3 is 15 residues. V shed 6 bases and J 3 bases; nucleotides not matched to a gene: 11. Germline loops: CDR1 MNHEY, CDR2 SVGAGI. This CDR3 is CASSLPGQSIYEQYF. CDR3 DNA sequence: TGTGCCAGCAGCCTTCCGGGACAGTCGATCTACGAGCAGTACTTC.

J is TRBJ1-1 and V is TRBV9; weak D call: TRBD1 (5 bases). Germline values: CDR1 SGDLS, CDR2 YYNGEE. The CDR3 totals 14 residues. V was clipped by 0 bases and J by 5 bases, with 11 bases between them. The CDR3 loop reads CASSVAFGGTEAFF. As DNA, the CDR3 is TGTGCCAGCAGCGTAGCATTCGGGGGGACTGAAGCTTTCTTT.

The genes are TRBV7-9 and TRBJ2-1; 16 bases map to TRBD2. With 0 bases clipped from V and 4 bases from J, the junction kept 3 bases outside the gene matches. Germline V gene lookup returns CDR1 SEHNR and CDR2 FQNEAQ (reference sequence). The CDR3 loop spans 18 amino acids. The DNA of the CDR3 is TGTGCCAGCAGCTTAGCCGGGACTAGCGGGGGGGCATACAATGAGCAGTTCTTC. The encoded protein is CASSLAGTSGGAYNEQFF.

The chain couples TRBV4-1 to TRBJ1-3; D uncertain. Trimming cost V 3 bases and J 4 bases, with 16 bases left between them. Germline V gene data show CDR1 as MGHRA and CDR2 as YSYEKL. The CDR3 is made up of 16 amino acids. CDR3 DNA sequence: TGCGCCAGCAGCCATCAATTCGGACGCCGGGGAAACACCATATATTTT. Protein product: CASSHQFGRRGNTIYF.

Only one count was recorded for this clone. The chain is built from TRBV9 and TRBJ1-6; weak D call: TRBD1 (5 bases). The ends were cut back, 0 bases at V and 11 bases at J, with 15 bases in the middle. The CDR3 runs to 15 residues. CDR1 SGDLS and CDR2 YYNGEE come from the germline V gene. The CDR3 region is CASSVDGQGLAPLHF. The CDR3 region has the DNA TGTGCCAGCAGCGTAGATGGTCAGGGTCTTGCACCCCTCCACTTT. Looking up the rest from reference TRBV9 and TRBJ1-6 gives the full variable domain: DSGVTQTPKHLITATGQRVTLRCSPRSGDLSVYWYQQSLDQGLQFLIQYYNGEERAKGNILERFSAQQFPDLHSELNLSSLELGDSALYFCASSVDGQGLAPLHFGNGTRLTVT.

The chain links TRBV28 to TRBJ2-7, with 8 bases fitting TRBD2. With 1 base clipped from V and 3 bases from J, the junction kept 8 bases outside the gene matches. The CDR3 is 16 residues long. Germline loops: CDR1 MDHEN, CDR2 SYDVKM. CDR3 loop: CASSLYSAGGIYEQYF. The DNA of the CDR3 is TGTGCCAGCAGTTTATACTCCGCGGGGGGAATCTACGAGCAGTACTTC.

The chain links TRBV5-4 to TRBJ2-3; 7 bases map to TRBD1. This CDR3 is built from 18 residues. CDR1 SGHNT and CDR2 YYREEE come from the germline V gene (reference sequence). V lost 4 bases to trimming and J lost 2 bases; unmatched junction nucleotides: 16. The CDR3 loop reads CASSPQTAPGQNTDTQYF. CDR3 coding DNA: TGTGCCAGCAGCCCCCAGACCGCTCCGGGACAGAACACAGATACGCAGTATTTT.

V gene TRBV29-1 combines with J gene TRBJ2-1; 14 bases are shared with TRBD2. Losses at the gene ends were 6 bases for V and 5 bases for J; bases not matched to a gene: 9. Germline values: CDR1 SQVTM, CDR2 ANQGSEA. This CDR3 region has 16 residues. CDR3 amino acids: CSVKGLAGAFDNEQFF. The CDR3 bases are TGCAGCGTCAAGGGACTAGCGGGGGCGTTTGACAATGAGCAGTTCTTC.

The chain links TRBV6-1 to TRBJ2-7; TRBD1 agrees at 7 bases. The length of the CDR3 is 15 residues. The trim removed 0 bases at V and 2 bases at J, leaving 4 bases unmatched. Per germline, CDR1 MNHNS and CDR2 SASEGT. CDR3 nucleotide sequence: TGTGCCAGCAGTGAAGCGACAGGGAGCCCCTACGAGCAGTACTTC. It specifies CASSEATGSPYEQYF.

This chain joins TRBV11-2 and TRBJ1-1; TRBD1 is a possible D gene (5 bases). The germline CDR1 and CDR2 sequences are SGHAT and FQNNGV. The CDR3 spans 15 residues. Trimming left V 1 base short and J 0 bases short, with 9 bases between. The CDR3 protein is CASSLVTGLNTEAFF. In DNA form, the CDR3 reads TGTGCCAGCAGCTTAGTTACAGGTCTGAACACTGAAGCTTTCTTT.

The V and J genes are TRBV3-1 (or the pseudogene TRBV3-2) and TRBJ1-6; 7 bases agree with TRBD1. Germline CDR1 and CDR2: LGHDT and YNNKEL (reference sequence). Losses at the gene ends were 1 base for V and 3 bases for J; bases not matched to a gene: 6. The CDR3 runs 17 residues. In DNA form, the CDR3 reads TGTGCCAGCAGCCAAGTACAGGGGCGACTCTATAATTCACCCCTCCACTTT. Translated, it gives CASSQVQGRLYNSPLHF.

This chain connects TRBV12-3 or TRBV12-4 to TRBJ1-2; 9 nucleotides line up with TRBD1. V trimming: 6 bases; J trimming: 6 bases; junction bases outside the gene matches: 5. This CDR3 has 13 amino acids. The DNA of the CDR3 is TGTGCCAGCAGCCCACAGGGGGCGAATGGCTACACCTTC. Protein sequence: CASSPQGANGYTF.

V usage is TRBV5-1 and J usage is TRBJ2-7; the D gene is possibly TRBD1 (6 bases). The CDR3 is 15 residues long. Germline CDR1 SGHRS, CDR2 YFSETQ. V lost 3 bases, J lost 0 bases, and 13 bases lay in between. The CDR3 protein is CASSSDSRSSYEQYF. The CDR3 nucleotides are TGCGCCAGCAGCTCGGACAGCCGGAGCTCCTACGAGCAGTACTTC.

The rearrangement links TRBV5-4 to TRBJ1-6, with 9 bases matching TRBD1. V lost 4 bases and J lost 5; bases outside the gene matches: 1. Per the germline V gene, CDR1 is SGHNT and CDR2 is YYREEE (reference sequence). There are 14 residues in the CDR3. This CDR3 is CASSRTGDNSPLHF. The CDR3 nucleotides are TGTGCCAGCAGCAGGACAGGGGATAATTCACCCCTCCACTTT.

This sequence joins TRBV5-4 and TRBJ1-6; 7 nucleotides line up with TRBD1. The CDR3 runs 16 residues. Germline V gives CDR1 SGHNT, CDR2 YYREEE (reference sequence). The J segment lost 3 bases and the V segment lost 4 bases, leaving 7 bases of the junction unmatched. CDR3 sequence (DNA): TGTGCCAGCAGCAAAGAAACAGGGGTCTATAATTCACCCCTCCACTTT. Its protein product is CASSKETGVYNSPLHF.

In DNA, the CDR3 is TGTGCCATCAGTGAAGTCGACAGGGGGACTGGGGCCAACGTCCTGACTTTC. Amino acids: CAISEVDRGTGANVLTF. The chain employs TRBV10-3 and TRBJ2-6; 9 positions match TRBD1. In germline, CDR1 is ENHRY, CDR2 SYGVKD. The CDR3 extends over 17 amino acids. The ends lost 3 bases at V and 2 bases at J; junction bases unmatched: 5.

The chain recombines TRBV18 with TRBJ1-1, with 9 nucleotides matching TRBD1. J lost 4 bases, V lost 3 bases, and 6 bases had no gene match. This CDR3 is 15 amino acids long. In germline, CDR1 is KGHSH, CDR2 LQKENI. CDR3 nucleotides: TGTGCCAGCTCACCCCGGAGGGACAGGGTCACTGAAGCTTTCTTT. Translated: CASSPRRDRVTEAFF.